This T cell receptor (beta chain) was profiled in a study of T cell responses to AZD1222 COVID-19 vaccine. The CDR3 sequence is 16 residues long. CDR1 is MGHDK and CDR2 is SYGVNS in the germline V gene. V shed 2 bases and J 3 bases; nucleotides not matched to a gene: 6. The assay was immunoSEQ multiplex PCR, and TCRdb's table has in-frame clones only and misses some. The data contain roughly 150,000 clones, 70% to 90% of them singletons. Sample: peripheral blood, taken on day 0 of AZD1222 vaccination. The origin of this receptor is an adult in good health. This sequence joins TRBV25-1 and TRBJ2-3; 9 nucleotides line up with TRBD2. CDR3 DNA sequence: TGTGCCAGCAGTGAAGCTAGCGGGGTAAAAACAGATACGCAGTATTTT. Amino acids: CASSEASGVKTDTQYF.